The 18 T cell receptor beta chains below come from one sample, sequenced in a study of cytomegalovirus exposure and HLA in healthy donors. This PCR relied on a set of 60 Vbeta primers and 13 Jbeta primers. TCRdb keeps only in-frame clones here, not all; method: immunoSEQ multiplex PCR. The data hold 230,000 or so clones, with around nine tenths observed a single time. The source material was PBMCs. The receptors stem from a girl aged 2 to 9 in good health and CMV-seronegative.

The chain uses TRBV7-9 and TRBJ2-1, with 8 bases lining up with TRBD2. The CDR3 runs 16 residues. Germline CDR1 is SEHNR and CDR2 is FQNEAQ (reference sequence). V lost 0 bases to trimming and J lost 2 bases; unmatched junction nucleotides: 3. The DNA for the CDR3 is TGTGCCAGCAGCTTAGCGGGCGGGAGGACCTACAATGAGCAGTTCTTC. The encoded protein is CASSLAGGRTYNEQFF.

The table lists this clone with a few counts. J is TRBJ2-1 and V is TRBV10-3; possible D gene TRBD2, 6 bases. The germline V gene has CDR1 ENHRY and CDR2 SYGVKD. Trimming pared 6 bases from V and 2 bases from J, leaving 11 bases between. CDR3 length: 14 amino acids. In DNA form, the CDR3 reads TGTGCCATCAGGCCGGGACTCACCTACAATGAGCAGTTCTTC. Translation gives CAIRPGLTYNEQFF.

The genes are TRBV4-2 and TRBJ1-5, with unresolved D. The V end lost 0 bases, the J end lost 6 bases, and 6 bases lay between the germline ends. The CDR3 sequence is 13 residues long. Germline CDR1 is LGHNA and CDR2 is YNFKEQ. The CDR3 sequence: CASSQDLIQPQHF. Here the CDR3 DNA reads TGTGCCAGCAGCCAAGATCTTATTCAGCCCCAGCATTTT.

This chain's CDR3 is CASSEESTDTQYF. The DNA of the CDR3 is TGTGCCAGCAGTGAGGAGAGCACAGATACGCAGTATTTT. V and J are TRBV6-4 and TRBJ2-3; D not resolved. Germline V gene sequence: CDR1 MRHNA, CDR2 SNTAGT. Between the trimmed V and J ends, which lost 3 bases and 0 bases, there was a span of 4 bases. The CDR3 is made up of 13 amino acids.

The rearrangement links TRBV6-1 to TRBJ2-1; D is perhaps TRBD1 (6 bases). V dropped 7 bases and J dropped 4 bases, with 11 bases sitting between them. This CDR3 region has 13 residues. Per the germline V gene, CDR1 is MNHNS and CDR2 is SASEGT. CDR3 DNA sequence: TGTGCCAGCACTAGCAGGGGATACAATGAGCAGTTCTTC. This encodes CASTSRGYNEQFF.

This clone showed up just once. The chain joins TRBV30 to TRBJ1-5; 8 nucleotides line up with TRBD1. CDR3 length: 12 residues. With V trimmed by 5 bases and J by 4 bases, 1 base remained unmatched. CDR1 is GTSNPN and CDR2 is SVGIG in the germline V gene (reference sequence). The CDR3 DNA reads TGTGCCTGGCGACAGGGGAATCAGCCCCAGCATTTT. Amino acids: CAWRQGNQPQHF.

This clone has a handful of counts. The chain links TRBV6-1 to TRBJ2-2; possibly TRBD2 for D (5 bases). The CDR3 is made up of 14 amino acids. Germline values: CDR1 MNHNS, CDR2 SASEGT. With 7 bases removed from V and 5 bases from J, the gap between germline ends came to 14 bases. CDR3 nucleotide sequence: TGTGCCAGCACCGTTGACGGGAATACCGGGGAGCTGTTTTTT. Amino acids: CASTVDGNTGELFF.

This rearrangement joins TRBV27 to TRBJ2-1, with TRBD1 identical over 8 bases. The germline V gene has CDR1 MNHEY and CDR2 SMNVEV (reference sequence). The CDR3 has 14 residues. The V segment lost 8 bases and the J segment 4 bases; nucleotides outside the gene matches: 7. The CDR3 coding sequence is TGTGCCAGCGTCCCGGGACAGGCTTACAATGAGCAGTTCTTC. It specifies CASVPGQAYNEQFF.

The chain employs TRBV10-3 and TRBJ1-1; D gene ambiguous. The CDR3 is 12 residues long. V lost 6 bases and J 11 bases, leaving 16 bases between the germline ends. In germline, CDR1 is ENHRY, CDR2 SYGVKD. The CDR3, as DNA: TGTGCCATCAGGATGACGGAGGTTGCCGCTTTCTTT. Translation gives CAIRMTEVAAFF.

The chain carries TRBV28 and TRBJ1-5, with 10 bases fitting TRBD1. Looked up from germline, CDR1 is MDHEN and CDR2 is SYDVKM. Unmatched junction bases numbered 12, after V lost 6 bases and J lost 7 bases. The CDR3 sequence is 16 residues long. This CDR3 reads CASSPDRGRSGQPQHF. Written as DNA, the CDR3 is TGTGCCAGCAGCCCAGACAGGGGGCGATCAGGACAGCCCCAGCATTTT.

This clone showed up just once. The chain combines TRBV13 with TRBJ1-5, with 7 bases identical to TRBD1. The CDR3 is made up of 15 amino acids. In germline, CDR1 is PRHDT, CDR2 FYEKMQ (reference sequence). J gave up 7 bases and V 5 bases, and 11 bases lay outside the gene matches. In nucleotides, the CDR3 is TGTGCCAGCAGCAAGGGGACGGGACAGAGACAGCCCCAGCATTTT. It encodes CASSKGTGQRQPQHF.

This clone was seen more than once but under ten times. The rearrangement uses TRBV7-8 and TRBJ2-5, with unresolved D. Germline V gene lookup returns CDR1 SGHVS and CDR2 FQNEAQ. The CDR3 loop spans 13 amino acids. The V gene lost 2 bases and the J gene lost 4 bases, with 8 bases spanning the gap. CDR3: CASSLFPGETQYF. DNA for the CDR3: TGTGCCAGCAGCTTATTTCCAGGAGAGACCCAGTACTTC.

The V and J genes are TRBV7-9 and TRBJ1-1; possibly TRBD1 for D (6 bases). Trimming took 2 bases from V and 4 from J, leaving 17 bases between them. The germline CDR1 and CDR2 sequences are SEHNR and FQNEAQ (reference sequence). The CDR3 is 16 residues long. This chain's CDR3 is CASSLTGGAGITEAFF. As DNA, the CDR3 is TGTGCCAGCAGCTTAACGGGGGGGGCAGGGATCACTGAAGCTTTCTTT.

This clone appeared once. In nucleotides, the CDR3 is TGTGCCAGCAGCTCTACCAAAACGGACAGCACGACTGAAGCTTTCTTT. This translates into CASSSTKTDSTTEAFF. This chain connects TRBV5-6 to TRBJ1-1, with TRBD1 as a possible D gene (6 bases). Trimming left V 3 bases short and J 5 bases short, with 20 bases between. Germline values: CDR1 SGHDT, CDR2 YYEEEE. The CDR3 contains 16 residues.

This chain uses TRBV2 with TRBJ1-2; tentative D call: TRBD1 (6 bases). The CDR3 is made up of 14 amino acids. Trimming cost V 0 bases and J 2 bases, with 7 bases left between them. Germline V gene sequence: CDR1 SNHLY, CDR2 FYNNEI. The CDR3 coding sequence is TGTGCCAGCAGTGAAGCAGGGGGAAACTATGGCTACACCTTC. Translated, it gives CASSEAGGNYGYTF.

V usage is TRBV5-5 and J usage is TRBJ2-3; 8 nucleotides match TRBD2. The CDR3 is made up of 15 amino acids. Germline assignment: CDR1 SGHKS and CDR2 YYEKEE (reference sequence). V lost 3 bases to trimming and J lost 1 base; unmatched junction nucleotides: 4. The CDR3 bases are TGTGCCAGCAGCTCAAGGACTAGCCGCACAGATACGCAGTATTTT. Its protein product is CASSSRTSRTDTQYF. The full variable domain, in which reference TRBV5-5 and TRBJ2-3 provide the parts outside the CDR3, is DAGVTQSPTHLIKTRGQQVTLRCSPISGHKSVSWYQQVLGQGPQFIFQYYEKEERGRGNFPDRFSARQFPNYSSELNVNALLLGDSALYLCASSSRTSRTDTQYFGPGTRLTVL.

The chain is built from TRBV11-2 and TRBJ1-5; 9 bases fit TRBD1. The CDR3 is 14 residues long. Germline CDR1 reads SGHAT; CDR2 reads FQNNGV. Trimming removed 4 bases from V and 7 bases from J; junction bases left unmatched: 5. This chain's CDR3 is CASSSLDRGQPQHF. The CDR3 nucleotides are TGTGCCAGCAGCTCCCTGGACAGGGGACAGCCCCAGCATTTT.

The gene calls are TRBV6-5 and TRBJ1-4; 7 bases fit TRBD1. Germline V CDR1 and CDR2: MNHEY, SVGAGI. The CDR3 has 15 residues. V was pared by 3 bases and J by 3 bases, with 4 bases of the junction left unmatched. The CDR3 bases are TGTGCCAGCAGTTATAAACAGGGGTCTAATGAAAAACTGTTTTTT. It specifies CASSYKQGSNEKLFF.